This TCR beta chain was found in a study of cytomegalovirus exposure and HLA in healthy donors. PCR primers comprised 60 Vbeta and 13 Jbeta primers. The repertoire was sequenced with immunoSEQ multiplex PCR; TCRdb's copy has only in-frame clones and lacks some. The sample consists of around 140,000 clones, around 80% of them appearing once. The V and J ends lost 4 bases and 2 bases respectively, with 11 bases between them. This CDR3 spans 14 amino acids. Germline V lookup: CDR1 SGHAT, CDR2 FQDESV (reference sequence). The sequence derives from a female donor in good health and CMV-seronegative. V is TRBV11-1 and J is TRBJ2-5, with D tentatively TRBD1 (6 bases). Source material: PBMCs. Here the CDR3 DNA reads TGTGCCAGCAGCTCCCCTAGGGGGCAAGAGACCCAGTACTTC. Amino acid sequence: CASSSPRGQETQYF. The full variable domain, with the rest looked up from reference TRBV11-1 and TRBJ2-5, is EAEVAQSPRYKITEKSQAVAFWCDPISGHATLYWYRQILGQGPELLVQFQDESVVDDSQLPKDRFSAERLKGVDSTLKIQPAELGDSAMYLCASSSPRGQETQYFGPGTRLLVL.